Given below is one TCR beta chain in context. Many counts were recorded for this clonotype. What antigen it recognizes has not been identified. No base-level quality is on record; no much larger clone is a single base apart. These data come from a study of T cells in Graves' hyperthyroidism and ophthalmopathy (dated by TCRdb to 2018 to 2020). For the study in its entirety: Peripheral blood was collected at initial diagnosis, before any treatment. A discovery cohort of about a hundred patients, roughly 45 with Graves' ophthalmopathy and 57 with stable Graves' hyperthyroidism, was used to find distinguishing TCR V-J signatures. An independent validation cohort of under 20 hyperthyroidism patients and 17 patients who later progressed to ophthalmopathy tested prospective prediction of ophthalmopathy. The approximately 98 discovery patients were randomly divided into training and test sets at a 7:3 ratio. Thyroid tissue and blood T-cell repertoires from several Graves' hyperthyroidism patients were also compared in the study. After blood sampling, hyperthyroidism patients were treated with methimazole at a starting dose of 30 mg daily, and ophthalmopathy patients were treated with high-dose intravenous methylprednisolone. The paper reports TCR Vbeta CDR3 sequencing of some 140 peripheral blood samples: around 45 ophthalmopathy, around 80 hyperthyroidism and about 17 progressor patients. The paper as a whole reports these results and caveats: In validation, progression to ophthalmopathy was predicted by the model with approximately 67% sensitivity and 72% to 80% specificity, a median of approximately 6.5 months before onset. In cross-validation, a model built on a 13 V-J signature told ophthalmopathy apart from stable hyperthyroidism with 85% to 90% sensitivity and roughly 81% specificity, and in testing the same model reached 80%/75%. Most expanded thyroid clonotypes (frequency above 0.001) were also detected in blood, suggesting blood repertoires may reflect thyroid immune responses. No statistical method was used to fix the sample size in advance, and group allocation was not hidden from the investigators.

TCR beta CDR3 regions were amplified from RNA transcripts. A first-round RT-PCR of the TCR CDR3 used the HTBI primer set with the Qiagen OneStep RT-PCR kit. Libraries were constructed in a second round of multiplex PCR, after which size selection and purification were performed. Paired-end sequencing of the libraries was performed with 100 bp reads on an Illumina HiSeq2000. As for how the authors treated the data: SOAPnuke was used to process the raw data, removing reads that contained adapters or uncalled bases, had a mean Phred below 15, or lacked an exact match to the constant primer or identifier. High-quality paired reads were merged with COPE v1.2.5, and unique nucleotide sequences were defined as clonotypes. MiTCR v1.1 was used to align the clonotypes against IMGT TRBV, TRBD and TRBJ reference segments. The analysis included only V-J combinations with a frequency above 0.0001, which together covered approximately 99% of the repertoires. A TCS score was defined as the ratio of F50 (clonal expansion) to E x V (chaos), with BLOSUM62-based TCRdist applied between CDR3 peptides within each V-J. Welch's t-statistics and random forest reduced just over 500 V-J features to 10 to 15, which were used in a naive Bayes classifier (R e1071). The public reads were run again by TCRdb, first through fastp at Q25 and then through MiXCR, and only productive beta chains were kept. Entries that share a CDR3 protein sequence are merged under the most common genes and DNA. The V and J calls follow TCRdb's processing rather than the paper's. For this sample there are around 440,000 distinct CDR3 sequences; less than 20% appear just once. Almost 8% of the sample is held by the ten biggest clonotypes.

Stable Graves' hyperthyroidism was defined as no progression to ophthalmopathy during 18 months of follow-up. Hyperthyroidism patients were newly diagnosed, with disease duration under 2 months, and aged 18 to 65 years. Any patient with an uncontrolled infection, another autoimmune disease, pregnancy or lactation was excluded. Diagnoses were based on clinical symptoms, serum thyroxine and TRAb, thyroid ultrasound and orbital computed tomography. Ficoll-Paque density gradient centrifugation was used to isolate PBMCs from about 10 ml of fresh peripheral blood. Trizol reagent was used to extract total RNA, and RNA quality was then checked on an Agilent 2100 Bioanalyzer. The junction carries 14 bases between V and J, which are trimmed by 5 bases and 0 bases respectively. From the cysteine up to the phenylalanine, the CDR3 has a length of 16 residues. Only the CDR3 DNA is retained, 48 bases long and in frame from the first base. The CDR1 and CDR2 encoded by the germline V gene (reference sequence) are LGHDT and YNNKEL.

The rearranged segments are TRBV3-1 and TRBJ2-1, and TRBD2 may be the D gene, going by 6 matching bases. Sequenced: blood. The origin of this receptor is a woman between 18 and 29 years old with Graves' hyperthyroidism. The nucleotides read TGTGCCAGCAGCTGGGACTTCCAAAGCTCCTACAATGAGCAGTTCTTC. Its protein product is CASSWDFQSSYNEQFF.